The 24 T cell receptor beta chains in this list originate from one sample, sequenced in a study of blood T cells in healthy people across ages. For the second PCR, which ran for 7 to 11 cycles, a sample-barcoded 5' primer and a J-beta primer mix were used. TCRdb reprocessed the 5' RACE reads with MiXCR, giving one entry per CDR3 protein. The table lists almost 1 million distinct CDR3 sequences, approximately 50% of them singletons. Sequencing was performed on blood. The receptors were sampled from a woman aged 60-70 years in good health.

The CDR3 bases are TGCGCCAGCAGCCAGCCGCGTACTCTTGGGGATGGCTACACCTTC. It translates to CASSQPRTLGDGYTF. This chain joins TRBV4-1 and TRBJ1-2; D is unresolved. V lost 3 bases and J 6 bases, leaving 17 bases between the germline ends. This CDR3 comprises 15 residues. CDR1 and CDR2 from the germline V gene are MGHRA and YSYEKL.

This clonotype was seen a few times. V is TRBV6-2 or TRBV6-3 and J is TRBJ2-3, with 12 bases fitting TRBD1. The length of the CDR3 is 16 residues. The germline V gene has CDR1 MNHEY and CDR2 SVGEGT. The trim removed 6 bases at V and 2 bases at J, leaving 6 bases unmatched. DNA for the CDR3: TGTGCCAGCAGGCGGGACAGGGGGCCCTACACAGATACGCAGTATTTT. Amino acids: CASRRDRGPYTDTQYF.

This clonotype appeared a few times. The chain is built from TRBV7-9 and TRBJ2-7; no clear D. The germline V gene has CDR1 SEHNR and CDR2 FQNEAQ (reference sequence). The CDR3 contains 14 residues. Trimming stripped 1 base from V and 3 bases from J, with 10 bases between. The CDR3 bases are TGTGCCAGCAGCTTAGAGGCCAGCCTCTACGAGCAGTACTTC. Its protein is CASSLEASLYEQYF.

The V and J genes are TRBV20-1 and TRBJ2-5; TRBD1 is a possible D gene (6 bases). Trimming pared 6 bases from V and 5 bases from J, leaving 19 bases between. This CDR3 has 14 amino acids. The germline CDR1 and CDR2 sequences are DFQATT and SNEGSKA (reference sequence). This chain's CDR3 is CSARPGDTPETQYF. DNA of the CDR3: TGCAGTGCCAGACCCGGGGACACCCCGGAGACCCAGTACTTC.

J is TRBJ2-7 and V is TRBV20-1; TRBD2 matches 8 bases. The trim removed 2 bases at V and 0 bases at J, leaving 12 bases unmatched. CDR1 and CDR2 (germline): DFQATT, SNEGSKA (reference sequence). The CDR3 is 17 amino acids. CDR3 loop: CSARLPAGGTSSYEQYF. CDR3 sequence (DNA): TGCAGTGCTAGACTTCCGGCGGGAGGCACCAGCTCCTACGAGCAGTACTTC.

The chain is built from TRBV12-3 or TRBV12-4 and TRBJ2-7; D is unclear. The CDR3 spans 13 residues. V was trimmed by 3 bases and J by 3 bases, leaving 9 bases between them. In DNA form, the CDR3 reads TGTGCCAGCAGTTTGGAGACTCACTACGAGCAGTACTTC. This translates into CASSLETHYEQYF.

The V and J genes are TRBV15 and TRBJ1-2; D is ambiguous. V lost 8 bases, J lost 5 bases, and 15 bases lay in between. There are 13 residues in the CDR3. The germline gives CDR1 LNHNV, CDR2 YYDKDF (reference sequence). The CDR3 sequence: CATRPGATYGYTF. The CDR3 coding sequence is TGTGCCACCCGACCGGGAGCGACGTATGGCTACACCTTC.

This rearrangement joins TRBV6-1 to TRBJ2-7; D might be TRBD2 (5 bases). CDR1 is MNHNS, CDR2 SASEGT, per germline. V was pared by 1 base and J by 4 bases, with 14 bases between. This CDR3 is built from 15 residues. Here the CDR3 reads CASSEGPDFVYEQYF. CDR3 nucleotides: TGTGCCAGCAGTGAAGGCCCGGACTTCGTATACGAGCAGTACTTC.

This clonotype has just a few counts. This chain links TRBV7-6 with TRBJ2-7; maybe TRBD2 (6 bases). The CDR3 covers 14 residues. Trimming cost V 6 bases and J 1 base, with 13 bases left between them. CDR1 and CDR2 (germline): SGHVS, FNYEAQ. CDR3 region: CASSRDFLSYEQYF. The DNA for the CDR3 is TGTGCCAGCAGTCGGGACTTCCTATCCTACGAGCAGTACTTC.

The V and J genes are TRBV27 and TRBJ2-3, with 9 nucleotides matching TRBD2. Germline lookup yields CDR1 MNHEY and CDR2 SMNVEV (reference sequence). The ends lost 1 base at V and 2 bases at J; junction bases unmatched: 4. The CDR3 runs to 16 residues. CDR3 DNA: TGTGCCAGCAGTTTATTCCTAGCGGGAACCACAGATACGCAGTATTTT. It codes for CASSLFLAGTTDTQYF.

This rearrangement joins TRBV20-1 to TRBJ2-3; 8 bases fit TRBD2. V lost 0 bases and J lost 2; bases outside the gene matches: 7. Germline V gene data show CDR1 as DFQATT and CDR2 as SNEGSKA (reference sequence). This CDR3 spans 16 amino acids. CDR3 sequence reads: CSARDLLAGPTDTQYF. CDR3 nucleotides: TGCAGTGCTAGAGATCTTCTAGCGGGCCCCACAGATACGCAGTATTTT.

V gene TRBV3-1 combines with J gene TRBJ2-3; 9 bases align to TRBD2. Germline V gene sequence: CDR1 LGHDT, CDR2 YNNKEL (reference sequence). The CDR3 runs to 16 residues. J gave up 1 base and V 1 base, and 3 bases lay outside the gene matches. CDR3 sequence: CASSQARLAGTDTQYF. The CDR3 bases are TGTGCCAGCAGCCAAGCGCGACTAGCGGGCACAGATACGCAGTATTTT.

This clonotype came up once. CDR3 residues: CASRPDKILAGARNEQFF. The CDR3 coding sequence is TGTGCCAGCAGACCCGATAAAATACTAGCGGGAGCCCGGAATGAGCAGTTCTTC. V gene TRBV28 combines with J gene TRBJ2-1; 11 bases map to TRBD2. The V gene's germline CDR1 is MDHEN and CDR2 SYDVKM. The V and J ends lost 6 bases and 7 bases, in that order; junction bases with no gene match: 17. The CDR3 extends over 18 amino acids.

The genes are TRBV9 and TRBJ1-2; D is ambiguous. Per germline, CDR1 SGDLS and CDR2 YYNGEE. V gave up 3 bases and J gave up 3 bases, with 12 bases separating them. The CDR3 covers 14 residues. CDR3 sequence (DNA): TGTGCCAGCAGCGCCTCAGGATCTTACTATGGCTACACCTTC. Translated, it gives CASSASGSYYGYTF.

This clonotype was detected a few times. The J gene is TRBJ2-5, the V gene TRBV5-1; a possible D gene is TRBD2 (6 bases). The CDR3 runs to 14 residues. The germline V gene has CDR1 SGHRS and CDR2 YFSETQ. The V and J ends lost 0 bases and 4 bases respectively, with 10 bases between them. CDR3 region: CASSLALATETQYF. The CDR3 coding sequence is TGCGCCAGCAGCTTGGCTCTAGCGACAGAGACCCAGTACTTC.

This clonotype was found many times. This chain links TRBV4-2 with TRBJ2-7; D unclear. The CDR3 spans 16 residues. Per germline, CDR1 LGHNA and CDR2 YNFKEQ. Trimming removed 7 bases at V and 4 bases at J, with 23 bases between. The CDR3 sequence is CASKRETGPNGYEQYF. Here the CDR3 DNA reads TGTGCCAGCAAAAGGGAAACCGGACCCAATGGGTACGAGCAGTACTTC.

The rearrangement joins TRBV28 to TRBJ2-5; 12 bases line up with TRBD2. CDR3 length: 14 residues. With V trimmed by 10 bases and J by 5 bases, 8 bases remained unmatched. Germline CDR1 and CDR2: MDHEN and SYDVKM. The CDR3 DNA is TGTGCCACCAAGCTAGCGGGAGGGGTGGAGACCCAGTACTTC. It specifies CATKLAGGVETQYF.

This chain connects TRBV18 to TRBJ1-1; D may be TRBD1 (5 bases). Germline V gene sequence: CDR1 KGHSH, CDR2 LQKENI. There are 16 residues in the CDR3. Trimming removed 2 bases from V and 3 bases from J, with 16 bases in between. CDR3 protein: CASSPRYKGKDTEAFF. CDR3 DNA sequence: TGTGCCAGCTCACCAAGGTACAAGGGGAAGGACACTGAAGCTTTCTTT. The complete variable domain, with remaining parts taken from reference TRBV18 and TRBJ1-1, reads NAGVMQNPRHLVRRRGQEARLRCSPMKGHSHVYWYRQLPEEGLKFMVYLQKENIIDESGMPKERFSAEFPKEGPSILRIQQVVRGDSAAYFCASSPRYKGKDTEAFFGQGTRLTVV.

The chain employs TRBV4-2 and TRBJ1-6; D gene uncertain. Germline values: CDR1 LGHNA, CDR2 YNFKEQ. The V end lost 1 base, the J end lost 11 bases, and 21 bases lay between the germline ends. CDR3 length equals 17 residues. The CDR3 protein is CASSQGVAFSGNAPLHF. Here the CDR3 DNA reads TGTGCCAGCAGCCAAGGCGTGGCATTCTCAGGAAATGCACCCCTCCACTTT.

The chain has TRBV6-1 and TRBJ2-7; 8 nucleotides agree with TRBD1. Trimming at V came to 11 bases and at J to 6 bases, leaving 9 bases not matched to a gene. There are 12 residues in the CDR3. Germline V gene sequence: CDR1 MNHNS, CDR2 SASEGT. CDR3 coding DNA: TGTGCCGGATCAGGGGGCCTCAGCGAGCAGTACTTC. It codes for CAGSGGLSEQYF.

V usage is TRBV20-1 and J usage is TRBJ2-3, with D possibly TRBD1 on 5 matching bases. Deletions cut 5 bases from V and 3 bases from J, with 12 bases between. CDR1 is DFQATT, CDR2 SNEGSKA, per germline (reference sequence). This CDR3 has 13 residues. CDR3: CSALDRRTDTQYF. DNA for the CDR3: TGCAGTGCTTTAGACAGAAGAACAGATACGCAGTATTTT.

The rearrangement joins TRBV5-1 to TRBJ2-1; 10 nucleotides align to TRBD2. In germline, CDR1 is SGHRS, CDR2 YFSETQ. Losses at the gene ends were 0 bases for V and 7 bases for J; bases not matched to a gene: 4. The CDR3 consists of 15 residues. CDR3 residues: CASSLASGGSNEQFF. The CDR3 DNA is TGCGCCAGCAGCTTGGCTAGCGGGGGCTCGAATGAGCAGTTCTTC.

In this sample, this clonotype turned up a few times. V gene TRBV12-3 or TRBV12-4 combines with J gene TRBJ1-6; perhaps TRBD1 as D (6 bases). The CDR3 spans 14 residues. V was clipped by 3 bases and J by 7 bases, with 10 bases between them. The CDR3 is CASSLGQPNSPLHF. The DNA for the CDR3 is TGTGCCAGCAGTTTGGGACAACCAAATTCACCCCTCCACTTT.

This chain links TRBV29-1 with TRBJ2-5; D remains ambiguous. Germline-derived CDR1 and CDR2 are SQVTM and ANQGSEA. This CDR3 is 12 amino acids long. With 6 bases removed from V and 5 bases from J, the gap between germline ends came to 13 bases. CDR3 region: CSVEPQSETQYF. CDR3 bases: TGCAGCGTGGAACCCCAAAGCGAGACCCAGTACTTC.